This T cell receptor (beta chain) was recorded in a study of T cell repertoires in cytomegalovirus infection. On the study more broadly: Indications of both CMV infection and matching HLA type were provided by public TCR beta signatures.

This clonotype has more than one count but fewer than ten. The antigen remains undetermined. TCRdb analysed the reads with MiXCR anew, one entry per CDR3 protein. The table records 250,000 to 300,000 distinct CDR3 sequences, about 20% of them present only once. The sample in question was cultured PBMCs, obtained from culture after CMV antigen stimulation. This TCR came from a human donor in good health (CMV status not recorded). Some clones in this sample may be carry-over from other donors' samples.

The DNA of the CDR3 is TGTGCCAGCAGTTTTACAGGGAGGACTAACTATGGCTACACCTTC. It codes for CASSFTGRTNYGYTF. The rearrangement uses TRBV6-1 and TRBJ1-2, with D perhaps matching TRBD1 (6 bases). The germline V and J ends were trimmed by 5 bases and 0 bases, with 13 bases remaining between them. The CDR3 is made up of 15 amino acids. CDR1 and CDR2 (germline): MNHNS, SASEGT.